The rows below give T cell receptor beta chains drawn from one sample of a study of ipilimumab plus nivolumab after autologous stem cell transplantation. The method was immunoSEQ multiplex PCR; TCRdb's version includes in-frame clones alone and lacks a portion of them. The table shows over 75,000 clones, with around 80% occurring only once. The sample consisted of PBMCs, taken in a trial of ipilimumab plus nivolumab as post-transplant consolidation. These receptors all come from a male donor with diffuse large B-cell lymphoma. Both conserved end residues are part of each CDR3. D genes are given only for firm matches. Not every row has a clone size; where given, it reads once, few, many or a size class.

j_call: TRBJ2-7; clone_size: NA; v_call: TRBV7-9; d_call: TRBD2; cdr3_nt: TGTGCCAGCAGCGTTAGCGGGGCCTACGAGCAGTACTTC; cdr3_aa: CASSVSGAYEQYF
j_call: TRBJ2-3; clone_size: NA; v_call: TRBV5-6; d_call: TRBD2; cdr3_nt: TGTGCCAGCACCCCCGGGACTAACACAGATACGCAGTATTTT; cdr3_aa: CASTPGTNTDTQYF
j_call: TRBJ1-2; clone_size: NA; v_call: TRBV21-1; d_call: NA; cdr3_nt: TGTGCCAGCAGACCGGGACCCAGGAGAGATGGCTACACCTTC; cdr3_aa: CASRPGPRRDGYTF
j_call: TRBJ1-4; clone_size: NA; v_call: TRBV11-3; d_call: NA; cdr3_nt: TGTGCCAGCAGCACACGACGGGCAACTAATGAAAAACTGTTTTTT; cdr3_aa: CASSTRRATNEKLFF
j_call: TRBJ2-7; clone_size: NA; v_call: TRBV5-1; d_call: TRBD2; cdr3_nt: TGCGCCAGCAGCCAGGACGGGGAGGGAGGCGAGCAGTACTTC; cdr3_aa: CASSQDGEGGEQYF
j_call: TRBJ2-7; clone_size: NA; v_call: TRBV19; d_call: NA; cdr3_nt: TGTGCCAGTAGTTCAGCCTACGAGCAGTACTTC; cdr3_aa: CASSSAYEQYF
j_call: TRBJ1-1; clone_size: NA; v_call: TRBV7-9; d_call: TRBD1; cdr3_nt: TGTGCCAGCAGCTTAGTACAGGGGGGCACTGAAGCTTTCTTT; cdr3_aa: CASSLVQGGTEAFF
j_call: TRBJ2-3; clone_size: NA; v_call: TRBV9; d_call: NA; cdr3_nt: TGTGCCAGCAGCCCCCGTAACCCAAGGACTTCTACAGATACGCAGTATTTT; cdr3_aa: CASSPRNPRTSTDTQYF
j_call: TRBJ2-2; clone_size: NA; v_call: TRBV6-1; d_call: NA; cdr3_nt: TGTGCCAGCAGTGAGCCTCCATCGGTATATCCGTTTTTT; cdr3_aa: CASSEPPSVYPFF
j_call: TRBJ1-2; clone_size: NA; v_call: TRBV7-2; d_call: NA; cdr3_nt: TGTGCCAGCAGCTCCCCAAGGGCCGGCGATGGCTACACCTTC; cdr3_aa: CASSSPRAGDGYTF
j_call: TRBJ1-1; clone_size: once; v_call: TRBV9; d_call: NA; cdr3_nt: TGTGCCAGCAGCGCAATGGGGAACACTGAAGCTTTCTTT; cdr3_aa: CASSAMGNTEAFF
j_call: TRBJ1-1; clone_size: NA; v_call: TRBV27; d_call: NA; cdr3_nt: TGTGCCAGCAGTTTACTACCCAGCCAGGGCCCCACTGAAGCTTTCTTT; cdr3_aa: CASSLLPSQGPTEAFF
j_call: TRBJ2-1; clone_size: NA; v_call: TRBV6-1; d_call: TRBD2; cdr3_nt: TGTGCCAGCAGTGAAATATCTAGCGGAGAGCAGTTCTTC; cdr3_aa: CASSEISSGEQFF
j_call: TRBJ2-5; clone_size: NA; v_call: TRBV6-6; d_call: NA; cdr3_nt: TGTGCCGGCAGCCCATTCTCGGGGCTCCAAGAGACCCAGTACTTC; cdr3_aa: CAGSPFSGLQETQYF
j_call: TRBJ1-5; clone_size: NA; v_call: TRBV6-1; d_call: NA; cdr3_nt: TGTGCCAGCACCTTAAGGGGGGGCTTGGATCAGCCCCAGCATTTT; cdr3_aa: CASTLRGGLDQPQHF
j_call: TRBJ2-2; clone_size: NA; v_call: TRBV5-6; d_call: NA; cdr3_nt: TGTGCCAGCAGCTTCGGGAGTGGCACCGGGGAGCTGTTTTTT; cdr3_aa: CASSFGSGTGELFF
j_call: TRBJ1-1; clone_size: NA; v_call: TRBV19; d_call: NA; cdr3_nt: TGTGCCAGTAAGTGGGGTATGAACACTGAAGCTTTCTTT; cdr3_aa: CASKWGMNTEAFF
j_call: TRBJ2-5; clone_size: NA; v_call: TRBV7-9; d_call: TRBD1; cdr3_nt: TGTGCCAGCAGCAAAACCGGGACAGGTCAAGAGACCCAGTACTTC; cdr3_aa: CASSKTGTGQETQYF
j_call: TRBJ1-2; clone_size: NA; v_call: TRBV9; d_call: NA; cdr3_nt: TGTGCCAGCAGCGCCACGCGACACCCCAATGGCTACACCTTC; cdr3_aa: CASSATRHPNGYTF
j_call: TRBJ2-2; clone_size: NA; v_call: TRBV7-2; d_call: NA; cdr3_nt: TGTGCCAGCAGCTCCCGGGACTTCAACACCGGGGAGCTGTTTTTT; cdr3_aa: CASSSRDFNTGELFF
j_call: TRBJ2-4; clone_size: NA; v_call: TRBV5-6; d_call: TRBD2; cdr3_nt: TGTGCCAGCAGCAAAGTGACTAGCGTAGGGAACGGGGCCAAAAACATTCAGTACTTC; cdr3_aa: CASSKVTSVGNGAKNIQYF
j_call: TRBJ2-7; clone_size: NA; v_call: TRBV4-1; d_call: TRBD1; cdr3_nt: TGCGCCAGCAGCTCCCGGGACAGAGCCTACGAGCAGTACTTC; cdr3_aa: CASSSRDRAYEQYF
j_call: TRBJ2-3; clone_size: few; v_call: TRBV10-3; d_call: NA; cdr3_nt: TGTGCCATCAGTGAGGAGGGGATGAGCACAGATACGCAGTATTTT; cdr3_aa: CAISEEGMSTDTQYF
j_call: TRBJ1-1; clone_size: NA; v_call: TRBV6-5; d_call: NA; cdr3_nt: TGTGCCAGCAGCCGCTTGGTGGAAACTGAAGCTTTCTTT; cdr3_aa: CASSRLVETEAFF
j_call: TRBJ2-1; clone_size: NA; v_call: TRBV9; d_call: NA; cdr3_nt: TGTGCCAGCAGCGGGGCGTGGCCTTCCTCCTACAATGAGCAGTTCTTC; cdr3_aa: CASSGAWPSSYNEQFF
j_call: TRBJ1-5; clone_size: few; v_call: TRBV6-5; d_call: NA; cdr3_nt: TGTGCCAGCAGTTACCGGGGGGGATACAATCAGCCCCAGCATTTT; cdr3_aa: CASSYRGGYNQPQHF
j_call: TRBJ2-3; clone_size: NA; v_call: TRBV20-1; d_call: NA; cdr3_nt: TGCAGTGCTACAGGGGAAGATACGCAGTATTTT; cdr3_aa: CSATGEDTQYF
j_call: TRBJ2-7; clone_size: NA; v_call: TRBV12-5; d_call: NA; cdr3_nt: TGTGCTAGTGGTTTGGGGGGCGCCTACGAGCAGTACTTC; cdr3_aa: CASGLGGAYEQYF
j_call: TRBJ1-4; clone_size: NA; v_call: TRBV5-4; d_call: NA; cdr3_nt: TGTGCCAGCAGCTTGGGATGGACTGATGAAAAACTGTTTTTT; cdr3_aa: CASSLGWTDEKLFF
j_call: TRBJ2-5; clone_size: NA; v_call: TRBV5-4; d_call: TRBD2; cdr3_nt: TGTGCCAGCAGCTTCGGACTAGCGGGAGCACAAGAGACCCAGTACTTC; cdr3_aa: CASSFGLAGAQETQYF
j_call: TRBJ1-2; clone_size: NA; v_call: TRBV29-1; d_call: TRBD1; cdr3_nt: TGCGGCGTTACGACAGGGGTGGGCTATGGCTACACCTTC; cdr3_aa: CGVTTGVGYGYTF
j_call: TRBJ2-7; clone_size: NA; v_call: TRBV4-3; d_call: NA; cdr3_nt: TGCGCCAGCAGCCAAACCCGGGACTGGGACTTC; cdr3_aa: CASSQTRDWDF
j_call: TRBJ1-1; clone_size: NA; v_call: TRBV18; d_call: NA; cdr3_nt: TGTGCCAGCTCAAGGCGGGACAAAGGGTTTTCCGACACTGAAGCTTTCTTT; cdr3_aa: CASSRRDKGFSDTEAFF
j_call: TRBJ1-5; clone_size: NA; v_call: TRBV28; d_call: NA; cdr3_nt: TGTGCCAGCAGCCCCCCCTATAGCAATCAGCCCCAGCATTTT; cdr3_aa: CASSPPYSNQPQHF
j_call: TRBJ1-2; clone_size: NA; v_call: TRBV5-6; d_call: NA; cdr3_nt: TGTGCCAGCAGCTTGGCTGGAGGCGAAGGCTACACCTTC; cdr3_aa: CASSLAGGEGYTF
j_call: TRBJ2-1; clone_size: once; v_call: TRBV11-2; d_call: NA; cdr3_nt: TGTGCCAGCAGCGTTGGACCTCAGCAGTTCTTC; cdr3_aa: CASSVGPQQFF
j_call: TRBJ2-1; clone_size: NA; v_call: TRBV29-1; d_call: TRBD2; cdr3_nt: TGCAGCGTATCATCCGGGACTAGCGGGGGGGCCCATAATGAGCAGTTCTTC; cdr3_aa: CSVSSGTSGGAHNEQFF